Below, 29 T cell receptor beta chains from the same sample are listed, as sequenced in a study of T cells in Graves' hyperthyroidism and ophthalmopathy. Amplification targeted TCR beta CDR3 regions from RNA transcripts. An initial round of RT-PCR targeting the TCR CDR3 relied on the HTBI primer set. MiXCR was run by TCRdb on the multiplex PCR reads, yielding one entry per CDR3 protein. The table includes almost 600,000 distinct CDR3 sequences, approximately 44% detected once. The sequenced sample consisted of peripheral blood or thyroid tissue (not recorded which). The source of these receptors is a woman aged 18-29 years with Graves' hyperthyroidism.

This chain connects TRBV29-1 to TRBJ2-7, with 7 nucleotides matching TRBD1. The CDR3 loop spans 15 amino acids. V trimming: 6 bases; J trimming: 3 bases; junction bases outside the gene matches: 14. The germline V gene has CDR1 SQVTM and CDR2 ANQGSEA. The CDR3 sequence: CSVPESWTGLYEQYF. The CDR3 region has the DNA TGCAGCGTCCCAGAAAGTTGGACAGGCCTCTACGAGCAGTACTTC.

This clonotype was observed many times. The chain carries TRBV7-9 and TRBJ1-1; perhaps TRBD1 as D (5 bases). This CDR3 is 15 amino acids long. V was trimmed by 1 base and J by 5 bases, leaving 14 bases between them. Germline V gene data show CDR1 as SEHNR and CDR2 as FQNEAQ (reference sequence). CDR3 residues: CASSLGGAVGTEAFF. In nucleotides, the CDR3 is TGTGCCAGCAGCTTAGGGGGCGCGGTTGGAACTGAAGCTTTCTTT.

This clonotype was counted ten times or more. The chain has TRBV20-1 and TRBJ2-7, with 10 bases matching TRBD2. With V trimmed by 0 bases and J by 5 bases, 7 bases remained unmatched. Germline V gives CDR1 DFQATT, CDR2 SNEGSKA (reference sequence). The CDR3 covers 15 residues. The CDR3 is CSARDPPSGSHEQYF. CDR3 nucleotides: TGCAGTGCTAGAGATCCCCCTAGCGGGAGCCACGAGCAGTACTTC.

This clonotype showed up many times. V gene TRBV15 combines with J gene TRBJ1-6, with D tentatively TRBD1 (5 bases). Per the germline V gene, CDR1 is LNHNV and CDR2 is YYDKDF (reference sequence). The CDR3 has 13 amino acids. V lost 2 bases and J 8 bases, leaving 7 bases between the germline ends. The CDR3 protein is CATSRLGDSPLHF. DNA of the CDR3: TGTGCCACCAGCAGATTGGGGGATTCACCCCTCCACTTT.

J is TRBJ1-4 and V is TRBV9, with D maybe TRBD1 (5 bases). Between the trimmed V and J ends, which lost 1 base and 1 base, there was a span of 8 bases. The germline V gene has CDR1 SGDLS and CDR2 YYNGEE. The CDR3 extends over 15 amino acids. This CDR3 is CASSVWGQTNEKLFF. CDR3 DNA: TGTGCCAGCAGCGTATGGGGCCAAACTAATGAAAAACTGTTTTTT.

Points on this clonotype: A read error may account for a junction end that differs from germline. The V and J genes are TRBV7-8 and TRBJ2-3; D is perhaps TRBD2 (6 bases). The CDR3 is 14 amino acids. The germline gives CDR1 SGHVS, CDR2 FQNEAQ. The CDR3 nucleotides read TGTGCCAGCAGCTTGACACTAGCTGCAGATACGCAGTGTTTT. Protein sequence: CASSLTLAADTQCF.

This clonotype was detected ten times or more. The chain uses TRBV2 and TRBJ2-7; TRBD1 or TRBD2 may be the D gene (5 bases each). V was cut by 7 bases and J by 2 bases, with 15 bases left in between. This CDR3 spans 14 amino acids. Per germline, CDR1 SNHLY and CDR2 FYNNEI. DNA of the CDR3: TGTGCCAGCAAACCCGGGACCGAGACCTACGAGCAGTACTTC. It codes for CASKPGTETYEQYF.

V and J are TRBV20-1 and TRBJ1-5; the match to TRBD1 covers 8 bases. CDR1 is DFQATT and CDR2 is SNEGSKA in the germline V gene (reference sequence). This CDR3 is 15 amino acids long. V lost 3 bases to trimming and J lost 9 bases; unmatched junction nucleotides: 13. The CDR3 DNA sequence: TGCAGTGCTAGCCCTAGCGGGACAGGCGGCGGGCCCCAGCATTTT. This translates into CSASPSGTGGGPQHF.

This clonotype was found a few times. The chain employs TRBV7-6 and TRBJ2-1; D gene unclear. CDR1 SGHVS and CDR2 FNYEAQ come from the germline V gene. V lost 0 bases and J 5 bases, leaving 5 bases between the germline ends. This CDR3 comprises 13 residues. CDR3 nucleotides: TGTGCCAGCAGCTTAGCGGTAAACAATGAGCAGTTCTTC. It translates to CASSLAVNNEQFF.

This clonotype was seen many times. The chain combines TRBV3-1 with TRBJ1-2; no clear D. V was trimmed by 4 bases and J by 5 bases, leaving 14 bases between them. The CDR3 extends over 14 amino acids. CDR1 and CDR2 from the germline V gene are LGHDT and YNNKEL (reference sequence). The CDR3, as DNA: TGTGCCAGCAGCCGGGAGCCGCGGGTTTATGGCTACACCTTC. Translation: CASSREPRVYGYTF.

The table lists this clonotype with many counts. J is TRBJ1-2 and V is TRBV5-1, with D maybe TRBD1 (5 bases). V was shortened by 4 bases and J by 1 base, with 17 bases between the two germline ends. CDR1 and CDR2 from the germline V gene are SGHRS and YFSETQ. The CDR3 runs to 16 residues. The CDR3 reads CASSPWSRGHNYGYTF. As DNA, the CDR3 is TGCGCCAGCAGCCCCTGGAGTAGGGGCCATAACTATGGCTACACCTTC.

The V gene is TRBV6-5, the J gene TRBJ1-4, with D possibly matching TRBD1 (6 bases). The CDR3 is 13 residues long. Germline CDR1 MNHEY, CDR2 SVGAGI. V was clipped by 5 bases and J by 8 bases, with 12 bases between them. Written as DNA, the CDR3 is TGTGCCAGCAGTCGGGGGCCGGCGGAAAAACTGTTTTTT. Translation gives CASSRGPAEKLFF.

This clonotype has more than one count but fewer than ten. The chain uses TRBV27 and TRBJ1-5, with D maybe TRBD1 (5 bases). The germline V gene encodes CDR1 MNHEY and CDR2 SMNVEV (reference sequence). V lost 1 base and J lost 3, with 13 bases in between. The CDR3 sequence is 16 residues long. The CDR3 DNA reads TGTGCCAGCAGTTTATTTGCGGCAGGGCCCAATCAGCCCCAGCATTTT. As protein: CASSLFAAGPNQPQHF.

As concerns this clonotype: In this CDR3 the conserved last residue, phenylalanine or tryptophan, is missing, so a read error is likely. It is unclear where the CDR3 begins or ends on the DNA, so no DNA is shown, and the CDR3 is as TCRdb lists it. The V gene is TRBV24-1, the J gene TRBJ2-7; the D call TRBD2 from the table was never checked on the DNA. Germline CDR1 reads KGHDR; CDR2 reads SFDVKD. Both ends counted, the CDR3 spans 8 residues. CDR3 loop: CATSNLAG.

This clonotype has at least ten counts. Germline is not matched at one junction end, which may reflect a read error. V gene TRBV7-7 combines with J gene TRBJ1-5; 7 nucleotides line up with TRBD1. CDR3 size: 16 residues. The germline V gene encodes CDR1 SSHAT and CDR2 FNYEAQ (reference sequence). CDR3: CASSSPRQGGVQPQHF. In nucleotides, the CDR3 is TGTGCTAGCAGCTCCCCGAGACAGGGTGGTGTTCAGCCCCAGCATTTT.

The CDR3 DNA reads as TGTGCCAGCAGCTCCAGGGGAACAGGGGAGGCGAACACCGGGGAGCTGTTTTTT. Amino acids: CASSSRGTGEANTGELFF. V gene TRBV7-3 combines with J gene TRBJ2-2; possible D gene TRBD1, 7 bases. V dropped 4 bases and J dropped 0 bases, with 18 bases sitting between them. Germline-derived CDR1 and CDR2 are SGHTA and FQGTGA. This CDR3 is 18 amino acids long.

This clonotype was seen repeatedly, ten times or more. This sequence joins TRBV7-9 and TRBJ1-5; unclear D gene. Trimming pared 1 base from V and 3 bases from J, leaving 13 bases between. The CDR3 has 16 amino acids. Per germline, CDR1 SEHNR and CDR2 FQNEAQ (reference sequence). The CDR3 DNA reads TGTGCCAGCAGCTTAGGGGCGGGCGGCTCCAATCAGCCCCAGCATTTT. Its translation: CASSLGAGGSNQPQHF. The full variable domain, its missing parts supplied by reference TRBV7-9 and TRBJ1-5, is DTGVSQNPRHKITKRGQNVTFRCDPISEHNRLYWYRQTLGQGPEFLTYFQNEAQLEKSRLLSDRFSAERPKGSFSTLEIQRTEQGDSAMYLCASSLGAGGSNQPQHFGDGTRLSIL.

This clonotype came up many times. The chain recombines TRBV11-2 with TRBJ1-2, with a possible D match to TRBD1 (5 bases). Germline CDR1 reads SGHAT; CDR2 reads FQNNGV. Trimming stripped 0 bases from V and 2 bases from J, with 10 bases between. The CDR3 loop spans 15 amino acids. CDR3 sequence (DNA): TGTGCCAGCAGCTTAGATCCAGGGAGAAACTATGGCTACACCTTC. This gives the protein CASSLDPGRNYGYTF.

This clonotype was picked up a small number of times. A much larger clone differs by one base, so this may be a read error. The chain employs TRBV4-2 and TRBJ2-7; no clear D. The V gene lost 0 bases and the J gene lost 9 bases, with 6 bases spanning the gap. Germline V gives CDR1 LGHNA, CDR2 YNFKEQ. This CDR3 comprises 11 residues. The CDR3 region has the DNA TGTGCCAGCAGCCAAGAAAACGGGCAGTACTTC. Translation gives CASSQENGQYF.

The CDR3 DNA reads TGTGCCAGCAGTTTATCGACAGGGGTTGACATAAAATACTCCTACGAGCAGTACTTC. This gives the protein CASSLSTGVDIKYSYEQYF. The chain recombines TRBV27 with TRBJ2-7, with 8 bases identical to TRBD1. Germline CDR1 MNHEY, CDR2 SMNVEV (reference sequence). With 0 bases clipped from V and 0 bases from J, the junction kept 13 bases outside the gene matches. This CDR3 spans 19 amino acids.

This clonotype was detected only a few times. The chain is built from TRBV14 and TRBJ2-7, with TRBD2 matching over 13 bases. Trimming removed 4 bases from V and 5 bases from J; junction bases left unmatched: 5. The V gene's germline CDR1 is SGHDN and CDR2 FVKESK. The CDR3 has 15 amino acids. The CDR3 protein is CASSRGLAGSDEQYF. The CDR3 DNA reads as TGTGCCAGCAGCCGGGGACTAGCGGGATCAGACGAGCAGTACTTC. Drawing the rest from reference TRBV14 and TRBJ2-7, the complete variable domain is EAGVTQFPSHSVIEKGQTVTLRCDPISGHDNLYWYRRVMGKEIKFLLHFVKESKQDESGMPNNRFLAERTGGTYSTLKVQPAELEDSGVYFCASSRGLAGSDEQYFGPGTRLTVT.

This clonotype was picked up many times. The CDR3 bases are TGTGCCAGTAGTAGGTCCGGGACATCGAACGGGCATGAAAAACTGTTTTTT. It codes for CASSRSGTSNGHEKLFF. The chain joins TRBV19 to TRBJ1-4, with D maybe TRBD1 (6 bases). CDR3 size: 17 residues. Looked up from germline, CDR1 is LNHDA and CDR2 is SQIVND (reference sequence). The germline V and J ends were trimmed by 4 bases and 6 bases, with 21 bases remaining between them.

For this clonotype: The germline gene is not matched at one end of the junction; a read error may be the cause. The CDR3: CASSLTAPGTEASF. CDR3 sequence (DNA): TGTGCCAGCAGCTTAACGGCCCCTGGCACTGAAGCTTCCTTT. The chain has TRBV7-3 and TRBJ1-1; D uncertain. This CDR3 is built from 14 residues. CDR1 is SGHTA and CDR2 is FQGTGA in the germline V gene.

The chain recombines TRBV4-3 with TRBJ1-5, with unresolved D. CDR3 length: 15 residues. Trimming stripped 0 bases from V and 1 base from J, with 7 bases between. CDR1 LGHNA and CDR2 YSLEER come from the germline V gene. CDR3 nucleotide sequence: TGCGCCAGCAGCCAAGATATCGGGAGCAATCAGCCCCAGCATTTT. It encodes CASSQDIGSNQPQHF.

CDR3 sequence reads: CASSYRGHTV. The CDR3 DNA reads TGTGCCAGCAGTTACAGGGGGCACACCGTC. The rearrangement uses TRBV12-3 or TRBV12-4 and TRBJ2-7, with 9 bases identical to TRBD1. The CDR3 length is 10 residues.

Concerning this clonotype itself: Compared with germline, one end of the junction differs, possibly owing to a read error. The V and J genes are TRBV5-1 and TRBJ2-5, with D maybe TRBD1 (5 bases). Germline V gives CDR1 SGHRS, CDR2 YFSETQ. The CDR3 runs to 14 residues. The chain's CDR3 is CASSFRQGQETQYF. DNA of the CDR3: TGTGCCAGCAGCTTTCGGCAGGGTCAAGAGACCCAGTACTTC.

This clonotype has at least ten counts. V and J are TRBV20-1 and TRBJ1-1, with TRBD1 matching over 7 bases. CDR1 and CDR2 from the germline V gene are DFQATT and SNEGSKA (reference sequence). The J segment lost 7 bases and the V segment lost 1 base, leaving 6 bases of the junction unmatched. CDR3 length equals 13 residues. The CDR3 loop is CSARVGTAIEAFF. CDR3 sequence (DNA): TGCAGTGCTAGAGTTGGGACAGCTATTGAAGCTTTCTTT.

The rearrangement joins TRBV20-1 to TRBJ2-5; tentative D call: TRBD2 (6 bases). Trimming pared 7 bases from V and 4 bases from J, leaving 13 bases between. The CDR3 totals 12 residues. Germline V lookup: CDR1 DFQATT, CDR2 SNEGSKA (reference sequence). This chain's CDR3 is CSVIGSRETQYF. CDR3 bases: TGCAGTGTTATCGGGAGCAGAGAGACCCAGTACTTC.

This chain links TRBV11-2 with TRBJ2-5; 7 nucleotides agree with TRBD2. With V trimmed by 5 bases and J by 5 bases, 8 bases remained unmatched. This CDR3 comprises 14 residues. CDR1 is SGHAT, CDR2 FQNNGV, per germline. CDR3 in amino acids: CASSRWEGTETQYF. The CDR3 DNA reads TGTGCCAGCAGCAGGTGGGAGGGAACGGAGACCCAGTACTTC.